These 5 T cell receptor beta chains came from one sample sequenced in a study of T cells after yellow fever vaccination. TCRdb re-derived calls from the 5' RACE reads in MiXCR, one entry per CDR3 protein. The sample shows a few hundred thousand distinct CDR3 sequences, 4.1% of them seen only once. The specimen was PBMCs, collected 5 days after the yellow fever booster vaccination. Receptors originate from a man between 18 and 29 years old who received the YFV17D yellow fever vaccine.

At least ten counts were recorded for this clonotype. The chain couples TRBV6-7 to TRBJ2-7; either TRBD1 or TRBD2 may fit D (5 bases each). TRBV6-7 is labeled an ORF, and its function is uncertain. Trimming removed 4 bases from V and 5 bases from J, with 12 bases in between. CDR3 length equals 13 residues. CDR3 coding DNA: TGTGCCAGCAGTTTTTGGGGACCCAACGAGCAGTACGTC. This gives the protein CASSFWGPNEQYV.

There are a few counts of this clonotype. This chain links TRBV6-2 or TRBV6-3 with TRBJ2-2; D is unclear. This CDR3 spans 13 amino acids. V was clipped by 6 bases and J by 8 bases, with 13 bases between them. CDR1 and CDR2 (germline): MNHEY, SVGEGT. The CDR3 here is CASRPPAGGELFF. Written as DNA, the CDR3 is TGTGCCAGCAGACCTCCCGCCGGTGGGGAGCTGTTTTTT.

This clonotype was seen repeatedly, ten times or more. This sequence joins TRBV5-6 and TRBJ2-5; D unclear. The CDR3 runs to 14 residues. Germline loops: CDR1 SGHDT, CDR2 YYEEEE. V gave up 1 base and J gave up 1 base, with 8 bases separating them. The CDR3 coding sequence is TGTGCCAGCAGCTTGTGGCAGCCCCAAGAGACCCAGTACTTC. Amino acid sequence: CASSLWQPQETQYF.

The CDR3 spells CASSLSHTGVIFEKLFF. The DNA of the CDR3 is TGTGCCAGCAGTTTATCCCATACCGGGGTCATCTTTGAAAAACTGTTTTTT. The chain is built from TRBV27 and TRBJ1-4; the D is unclear. CDR3 size: 17 residues. Deletions cut 0 bases from V and 7 bases from J, with 18 bases between. Germline CDR1 is MNHEY and CDR2 is SMNVEV (reference sequence).

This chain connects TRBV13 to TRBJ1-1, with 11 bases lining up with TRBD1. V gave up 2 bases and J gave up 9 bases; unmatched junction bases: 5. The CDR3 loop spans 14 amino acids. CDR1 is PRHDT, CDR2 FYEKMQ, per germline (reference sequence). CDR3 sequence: CASSLRTGGGKAFF. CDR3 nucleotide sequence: TGTGCCAGCAGCTTAAGGACAGGGGGCGGGAAAGCTTTCTTT.